The present T cell receptor (beta chain) was sequenced within a study of graft-versus-host responses after intestinal transplantation (dated by TCRdb to about 2021). Some background on the complete study: Multivisceral, liver-intestinal, or isolated intestinal transplants were received by the recipients. Donor T cell macrochimerism was defined as a peak of at least 4% donor T cells among recipient peripheral blood mononuclear cells. To identify alloreactive clones, pre-transplant mixed lymphocyte reaction products were sequenced and then compared with unstimulated pre-transplant donor and recipient T cells. Every recipient was given anti-thymocyte globulin induction, then maintenance tacrolimus and steroids for roughly 3 years. A cohort of approximately 24 intestinal transplant recipients, including one retransplant, was enrolled, and a few patients lacking pretransplant specimens were excluded. After intestinal transplantation, graft-versus-host and host-versus-graft alloreactive T cell clones in the graft, circulation and bone marrow were tracked using bulk TCR-beta CDR3 sequencing. Rather than going through the commercial service, samples from a few later patients were sequenced in-house on an Illumina MiSeq and processed with MiXCR. The paper's findings and limits, for the study overall: Peak levels of circulating GvH clones were associated with declines in HvG clones early after transplant. GvH clones were found in recipient bone marrow, and some of the GvH clones appeared earlier in ileal mucosa or blood, which is consistent with an intestinal mucosal origin. In patients with donor T cell macrochimerism, the allografts had high GvH to HvG T cell clonal ratios. Conclusions were limited by the relatively low number and heterogeneity of intestinal transplant patients.

The CDR3 covers 16 residues, taking in both the cysteine and the phenylalanine. The retained sequence is limited to the CDR3, 48 bases, with the frame set at the first base. CDR1 and CDR2 are read off the germline V gene (reference sequence) as SEHNR and FQNEAQ. Here V drops 4 bases and J drops 4 bases, and the junction holds 11 bases not matched to any gene. To prepare the library, the immunoSEQ multiplex PCR assay was applied. For most patients, genomic DNA was isolated using the Qiagen DNeasy Blood and Tissue Kit and was shipped frozen to Adaptive Biotechnologies for TCR sequencing. For most patients, high-throughput TCR-beta CDR3 sequencing of genomic DNA was performed by Adaptive Biotechnologies. The published analysis was carried out like this. TCR sequencing data for some 17 patients were retrieved from Adaptive's ImmunoSEQ software; three other patients were processed with MiXCR and VDJtools. To correct CD4 versus CD8 sorting errors, any sequence found in both subsets at a frequency ratio below 5:1 was removed. CDR3 nucleotide sequences shared between donor and recipient were removed because their origin could not be assigned. To be classed as alloreactive, a clone needed at least 2-fold expansion over unstimulated cells and a minimum CFSE-low frequency of 0.002% (template counts) or 0.001% (read counts). Clones were considered mappable if detected in sequenced pre-transplant spleen, lymph node, or MLR CFSE-low populations of the donor or recipient. Cumulative frequency of alloreactive clones was calculated as a percentage of all sequences weighted by copy number. TCRdb carries this immuneACCESS record with in-frame sequences only. Its versions omit some clonotypes, under half of them owing to an unresolved V gene in the studies checked, with the rest unexplained. The D gene and trimming were derived from the DNA, and the V and J assignments and clone size from that table. This sample is represented by 80,000 to 100,000 clones; roughly 92% of them were singletons. The top ten clones comprise roughly 0.17% of the sample.

For this clone: Its antigen is currently not known. There are no base qualities to consult, and no much larger clone falls within one base.

The sample's time point label, in plain terms: cells obtained before transplantation from donor or recipient. CD3+CD4+ and CD3+CD8+ populations were FACS-sorted from unstimulated pre-transplant donor and recipient cells taken from spleen or lymph nodes. Rearrangement joined TRBV7-9 to TRBJ2-3; 7 bases in between match TRBD1. The sample was unstimulated CD4+ T cells sorted from spleen or lymph node cells, taken before intestinal transplant. This clonotype originated in a human donor who received an intestinal transplant. The DNA reads TGTGCCAGCAGCTCCCCCGAGACAGGGTACCCAGATACGCAGTATTTT. This encodes CASSSPETGYPDTQYF.